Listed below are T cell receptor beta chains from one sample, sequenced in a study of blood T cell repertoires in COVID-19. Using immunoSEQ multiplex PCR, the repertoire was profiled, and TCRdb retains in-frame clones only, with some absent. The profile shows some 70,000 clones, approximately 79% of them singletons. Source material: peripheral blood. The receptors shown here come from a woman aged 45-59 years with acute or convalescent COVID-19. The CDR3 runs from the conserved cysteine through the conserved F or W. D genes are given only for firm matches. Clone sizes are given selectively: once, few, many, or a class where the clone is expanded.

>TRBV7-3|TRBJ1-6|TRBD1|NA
CASSLTAGGGSPLHF
TGTGCCAGCAGCCTTACCGCAGGGGGTGGTTCACCCCTCCACTTT
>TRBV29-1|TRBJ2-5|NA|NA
CSVEDNGETQYF
TGCAGCGTTGAAGATAACGGAGAGACCCAGTACTTC
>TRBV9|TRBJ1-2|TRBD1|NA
CASSPRQGDGYTF
TGTGCCAGCAGCCCCCGACAGGGGGATGGCTACACCTTC
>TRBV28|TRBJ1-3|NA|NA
CASSTLARRGSGNTIYF
TGTGCCAGCAGTACTTTGGCTCGCAGGGGTTCTGGAAACACCATATATTTT
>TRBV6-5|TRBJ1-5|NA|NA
CASKRGSNQPQHF
TGTGCCAGCAAAAGGGGTAGCAATCAGCCCCAGCATTTT
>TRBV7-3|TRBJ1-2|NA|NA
CASSLGGDSGYTF
TGTGCCAGCAGCTTAGGAGGGGATTCCGGCTACACCTTC
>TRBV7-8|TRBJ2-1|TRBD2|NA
CASSAAGVGSLEQFF
TGTGCCAGCAGCGCGGCGGGAGTTGGTTCTCTTGAGCAGTTCTTC
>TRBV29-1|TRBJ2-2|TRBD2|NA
CSSSGREGTGELFF
TGCAGCAGCAGCGGGAGAGAGGGTACCGGGGAGCTGTTTTTT
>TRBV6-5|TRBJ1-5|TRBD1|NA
CASSRTGNQPQHF
TGTGCCAGCAGCCGGACAGGGAACCAGCCCCAGCATTTT
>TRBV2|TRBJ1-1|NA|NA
CASSLEGGSNTEAFF
TGTGCCAGCAGTCTAGAGGGCGGATCGAACACTGAAGCTTTCTTT
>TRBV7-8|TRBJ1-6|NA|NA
CASSLVSSLNSPLHF
TGTGCCAGCAGCTTAGTATCGAGCCTCAATTCACCCCTCCACTTT
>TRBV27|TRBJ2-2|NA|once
CASSRGVAVNTGELFF
TGTGCCAGCAGCCGAGGAGTAGCGGTGAACACCGGGGAGCTGTTTTTT
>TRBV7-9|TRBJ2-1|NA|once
CASSLTGVGNEQFF
TGTGCCAGCAGCTTAACGGGAGTGGGGAATGAGCAGTTCTTC
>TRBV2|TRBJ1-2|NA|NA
CASSESWSGGYTF
TGTGCCAGCAGTGAATCTTGGTCGGGTGGCTACACCTTC
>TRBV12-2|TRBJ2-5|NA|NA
CASRLGAETQYF
TGTGCAAGTCGCTTGGGAGCAGAGACCCAGTACTTC
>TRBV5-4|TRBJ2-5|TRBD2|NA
CASSSSGGAFETQYF
TGTGCCAGCAGCTCTAGCGGGGGGGCCTTTGAGACCCAGTACTTC
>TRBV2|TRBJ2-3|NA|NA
CASAQLPGVAQYF
TGTGCCAGCGCACAACTGCCAGGGGTCGCGCAGTATTTT
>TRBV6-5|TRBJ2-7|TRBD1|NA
CASSGRDREFEQYF
TGTGCCAGCAGCGGGCGGGACAGGGAATTCGAGCAGTACTTC
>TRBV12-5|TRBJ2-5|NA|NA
CASGLSGQKTQYF
TGTGCTAGTGGTTTGTCGGGACAAAAGACCCAGTACTTC
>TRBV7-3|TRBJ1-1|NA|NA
CASSSGLYTEAFF
TGTGCCAGCAGCTCAGGGTTGTACACTGAAGCTTTCTTT
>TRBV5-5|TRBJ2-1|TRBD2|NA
CASSSWTSSEQFF
TGTGCCAGCAGCTCCTGGACTAGCTCTGAGCAGTTCTTC
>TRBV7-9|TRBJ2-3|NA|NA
CASSFPISADGADTQYF
TGTGCCAGCAGCTTTCCCATCTCGGCCGACGGGGCAGATACGCAGTATTTT
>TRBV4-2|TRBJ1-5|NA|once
CASSPRGGYNQPQHF
TGTGCCAGCAGCCCCAGGGGAGGGTACAATCAGCCCCAGCATTTT
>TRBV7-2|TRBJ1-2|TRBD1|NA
CASSEEGAGGYTF
TGTGCCAGCAGCGAGGAGGGGGCGGGCGGCTACACCTTC
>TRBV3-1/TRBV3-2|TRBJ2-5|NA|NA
CASSLTRETQYF
TGTGCCAGCAGCCTCACTAGGGAGACCCAGTACTTC
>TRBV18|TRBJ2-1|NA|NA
CASSPPNRDYLNEQFF
TGTGCCAGCTCACCACCAAATCGGGATTATCTGAATGAGCAGTTCTTC
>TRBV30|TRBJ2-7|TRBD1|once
CAWSDGGTGGMAYF
TGTGCCTGGAGTGACGGGGGGACAGGGGGGATGGCGTACTTC
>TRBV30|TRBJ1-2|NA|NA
CAWSLGTFIYGYTF
TGTGCCTGGAGTCTCGGGACTTTTATTTATGGCTACACCTTC
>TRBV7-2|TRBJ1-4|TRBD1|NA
CASSARTGKNEKLFF
TGTGCCAGCAGCGCCCGGACAGGGAAGAATGAAAAACTGTTTTTT
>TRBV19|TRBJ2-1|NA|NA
CASSIGAGNYNEQFF
TGTGCCAGTAGTATAGGGGCAGGGAACTACAATGAGCAGTTCTTC
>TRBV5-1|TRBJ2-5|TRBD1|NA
CASSNSGTGGETQYF
TGCGCCAGCAGCAACTCCGGGACAGGGGGGGAGACCCAGTACTTC
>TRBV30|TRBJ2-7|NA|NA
CAWSVQGRPSYEQYF
TGTGCCTGGAGTGTTCAGGGGCGGCCGTCCTACGAGCAGTACTTC
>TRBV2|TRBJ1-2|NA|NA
CASRQGLNYGYTF
TGTGCCAGCAGACAGGGCCTAAACTATGGCTACACCTTC
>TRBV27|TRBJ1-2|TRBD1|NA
CASSLLGQAAVAF
TGTGCCAGCAGTTTACTGGGACAGGCCGCTGTGGCCTTC
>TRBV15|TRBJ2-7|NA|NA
CATSRDSTASYEQYF
TGTGCCACCAGCAGAGATTCGACAGCCTCCTACGAGCAGTACTTC
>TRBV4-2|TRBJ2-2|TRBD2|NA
CASSPNPLADLNTGELFF
TGTGCCAGCAGCCCCAACCCTCTAGCGGATCTAAACACCGGGGAGCTGTTTTTT
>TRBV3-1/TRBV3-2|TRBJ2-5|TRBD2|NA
CASSQDRAGGPQETQYF
TGTGCCAGCAGCCAAGATAGGGCGGGGGGCCCACAAGAGACCCAGTACTTC